The next 9 T cell receptor beta chains were all read from a single sample in a study of T cells in Graves' hyperthyroidism and ophthalmopathy. Amplification of TCR beta CDR3 regions was performed using RNA transcripts as template. HTBI primers were employed in a first-round RT-PCR of the TCR CDR3. Each CDR3 protein gets one entry after TCRdb re-called the multiplex PCR reads with MiXCR. The table lists a few hundred thousand distinct CDR3 sequences, approximately 15% of them singletons, with about 30% in the top ten. Input material: blood. All receptors derive from a woman aged 25 to 39 with Graves' hyperthyroidism.

The chain combines TRBV27 with TRBJ1-5, with unresolved D. Deletions cut 0 bases from V and 6 bases from J, with 9 bases between. Germline assignment: CDR1 MNHEY and CDR2 SMNVEV (reference sequence). CDR3 length equals 14 residues. The CDR3 DNA is TGTGCCAGCAGTTTATCGGGCGCCGGTCAGCCCCAGCATTTT. This gives the protein CASSLSGAGQPQHF.

This clonotype was seen repeatedly, ten times or more. The rearrangement links TRBV18 to TRBJ2-3; 7 bases align to TRBD1. Looked up from germline, CDR1 is KGHSH and CDR2 is LQKENI. Germline trimming cut 4 bases from V and 5 bases from J; bases unmatched to any gene: 15. The CDR3 loop spans 17 amino acids. CDR3 sequence reads: CASSLGQRYTQGDTQYF. CDR3 nucleotide sequence: TGTGCCAGCTCACTGGGACAGCGCTACACACAGGGAGATACGCAGTATTTT.

The V gene is TRBV11-2, the J gene TRBJ2-2; 12 bases map to TRBD2. In germline, CDR1 is SGHAT, CDR2 FQNNGV. The J segment lost 5 bases and the V segment lost 0 bases, leaving 7 bases of the junction unmatched. The CDR3 sequence is 18 residues long. CDR3 region: CASSLDRPGTSGTGELFF. The CDR3 DNA reads as TGTGCCAGCAGCTTAGATCGTCCCGGGACTAGCGGGACCGGGGAGCTGTTTTTT.

This clonotype has a count of ten or more. The CDR3 DNA reads as TGCAGCGTTGAAGATATAGGGTCTGAGCAGTTCTTC. As protein: CSVEDIGSEQFF. The chain is built from TRBV29-1 and TRBJ2-1; no reliable D call. V was clipped by 0 bases and J by 9 bases, with 9 bases between them. Germline CDR1 is SQVTM and CDR2 is ANQGSEA. The CDR3 contains 12 residues.

The table lists this clonotype with many counts. This chain joins TRBV20-1 and TRBJ1-1; D gene uncertain. Trimming cost V 3 bases and J 4 bases, with 6 bases left between them. Germline CDR1 and CDR2: DFQATT and SNEGSKA (reference sequence). The CDR3 consists of 11 residues. This CDR3 reads CSASSVTEAFF. In DNA form, the CDR3 reads TGCAGTGCTAGCTCGGTCACTGAAGCTTTCTTT.

This clonotype was observed many times. This chain links TRBV3-1 with TRBJ1-2; D is perhaps TRBD1 (5 bases). Germline-derived CDR1 and CDR2 are LGHDT and YNNKEL (reference sequence). The CDR3 runs to 13 residues. Trimming cost V 2 bases and J 8 bases, with 12 bases left between them. For the CDR3, the DNA is TGTGCCAGCAGCCAACCCGCTGGGGACGGCTACACCTTC. It encodes CASSQPAGDGYTF.

CDR3 sequence reads: CASTGRTGQETQYF. DNA of the CDR3: TGTGCCAGCACGGGGAGGACAGGGCAAGAGACCCAGTACTTC. This sequence joins TRBV2 and TRBJ2-5; TRBD1 agrees at 8 bases. The length of the CDR3 is 14 residues. Trimming at V came to 7 bases and at J to 2 bases, leaving 6 bases not matched to a gene. Germline assignment: CDR1 SNHLY and CDR2 FYNNEI.

Ten or more counts support this clonotype. J is TRBJ2-1 and V is TRBV12-3 or TRBV12-4; 13 bases match TRBD2. The CDR3 sequence is 18 residues long. The V gene end was trimmed by 3 bases and the J gene end by 2 bases; junction bases not matched to a gene: 7. The DNA of the CDR3 is TGTGCCAGCAGTTTCGGGACTAGCGGGATCCCCCCCTACAATGAGCAGTTCTTC. This gives the protein CASSFGTSGIPPYNEQFF.

This clonotype was detected many times. The chain uses TRBV3-1 and TRBJ2-5; possible D gene TRBD1, 5 bases. V lost 4 bases, J lost 6 bases, and 9 bases lay in between. CDR1 and CDR2 from the germline V gene are LGHDT and YNNKEL (reference sequence). The length of the CDR3 is 12 residues. Written as DNA, the CDR3 is TGTGCCAGCAGCCCCCTGGGGCAGACCCAGTACTTC. Its protein product is CASSPLGQTQYF.